These 14 T cell receptor beta chains share one sample of origin, sequenced in a study of blood T cell repertoires in COVID-19. Assay used: immunoSEQ multiplex PCR; TCRdb lists only in-frame clones, some missing. The repertoire consists of approximately 68,000 clones, with around 83% occurring once and the leading ten covering 5.5% to 7.5%. The sequencing input was peripheral blood. The receptor source for this set is a woman aged 60 to 75 with acute or convalescent COVID-19.

In its sample, this clone was seen a few times. The chain combines TRBV15 with TRBJ1-2; unclear D gene. CDR3 length: 16 residues. CDR1 LNHNV and CDR2 YYDKDF come from the germline V gene (reference sequence). V was shortened by 0 bases and J by 8 bases, with 19 bases between the two germline ends. The CDR3 bases are TGTGCCACCAGCAGAGATCCCGGCAGCCTCTCCAGGGGCTACACCTTC. The encoded protein is CATSRDPGSLSRGYTF.

V is TRBV6-5 and J is TRBJ1-2, with 7 bases lining up with TRBD1. The CDR3 is made up of 12 amino acids. Losses at the gene ends were 8 bases for V and 8 bases for J; bases not matched to a gene: 8. Germline values: CDR1 MNHEY, CDR2 SVGAGI. The CDR3 sequence is CASGTGVGGYTF. CDR3 coding DNA: TGTGCCAGCGGAACAGGGGTGGGAGGCTACACCTTC.

This chain joins TRBV11-2 and TRBJ1-2; TRBD1 is a possible D gene (6 bases). Germline loops: CDR1 SGHAT, CDR2 FQNNGV. The CDR3 extends over 15 amino acids. Between the trimmed V and J ends, which lost 1 base and 6 bases, there was a span of 15 bases. CDR3: CASSLVGRAGDGYTF. Here the CDR3 DNA reads TGTGCCAGCAGCTTAGTGGGGCGGGCAGGGGATGGCTACACCTTC. Full variable domain (rest looked up from reference TRBV11-2 and TRBJ1-2): EAGVAQSPRYKIIEKRQSVAFWCNPISGHATLYWYQQILGQGPKLLIQFQNNGVVDDSQLPKDRFSAERLKGVDSTLKIQPAKLEDSAVYLCASSLVGRAGDGYTFGSGTRLTVV.

The rearrangement links TRBV19 to TRBJ1-1; no clear D gene. Germline CDR1 is LNHDA and CDR2 is SQIVND (reference sequence). Trimming shortened V by 1 base and J by 6 bases, and 9 bases separated the two germline ends. This CDR3 is 13 amino acids long. The CDR3 here is CASSIVMESEAFF. DNA for the CDR3: TGTGCCAGTAGTATAGTTATGGAGTCTGAAGCTTTCTTT.

V is TRBV5-6 and J is TRBJ2-2; TRBD2 might be the D (6 bases). The germline V and J ends were trimmed by 2 bases and 3 bases, with 11 bases remaining between them. Germline CDR1 is SGHDT and CDR2 is YYEEEE. The CDR3 loop spans 15 amino acids. The CDR3 is CASSFRGAYTGELFF. The DNA of the CDR3 is TGTGCCAGCAGCTTCCGCGGGGCCTACACCGGGGAGCTGTTTTTT.

This rearrangement joins TRBV13 to TRBJ1-3; D call uncertain. Between the trimmed V and J ends, which lost 5 bases and 0 bases, there was a span of 17 bases. From germline, CDR1 is PRHDT and CDR2 FYEKMQ (reference sequence). This CDR3 contains 17 residues. The CDR3 here is CASSTLAEILSGNTIYF. The CDR3 DNA is TGTGCCAGCAGCACCCTGGCGGAGATCCTCTCTGGAAACACCATATATTTT.

The chain links TRBV19 to TRBJ2-3; D is uncertain. The CDR3 runs to 15 residues. V was shortened by 1 base and J by 5 bases, with 13 bases between the two germline ends. Germline V gives CDR1 LNHDA, CDR2 SQIVND (reference sequence). In DNA, the CDR3 is TGTGCCAGTAGTATAGCCACTCAGCGATTAGATACGCAGTATTTT. The encoded protein is CASSIATQRLDTQYF.

This rearrangement joins TRBV6-5 to TRBJ2-7; 7 bases map to TRBD1. V shed 8 bases and J 2 bases; nucleotides not matched to a gene: 9. Germline CDR1 and CDR2: MNHEY and SVGAGI. CDR3 length: 14 amino acids. The CDR3 sequence is CASGKGQTAYEQYF. CDR3 in DNA: TGTGCCAGCGGAAAGGGACAGACAGCCTACGAGCAGTACTTC.

The V gene is TRBV6-5, the J gene TRBJ1-4; 7 bases match TRBD1. The CDR3 has 14 amino acids. The ends lost 5 bases at V and 6 bases at J; junction bases unmatched: 6. CDR1 MNHEY and CDR2 SVGAGI come from the germline V gene. The CDR3 sequence: CASSQGGTYEKLFF. The CDR3 nucleotides read TGTGCCAGCAGTCAGGGGGGCACTTATGAAAAACTGTTTTTT.

The V gene is TRBV10-1, the J gene TRBJ2-1; 10 bases line up with TRBD1. V lost 3 bases and J lost 6; bases outside the gene matches: 11. CDR1 is WNHNN and CDR2 is SYGVQD in the germline V gene (reference sequence). The CDR3 is 17 residues long. Written as DNA, the CDR3 is TGCGCCAGCAGTGACCCCATGAGGGACAGGGGACCCAATGAGCAGTTCTTC. This translates into CASSDPMRDRGPNEQFF.

This clone showed up just a few times. The chain carries TRBV6-2 or TRBV6-3 and TRBJ1-5; TRBD1 might be the D (5 bases). CDR3 length equals 14 residues. In germline, CDR1 is MNHEY, CDR2 SVGEGT. The V gene lost 0 bases and the J gene lost 5 bases, with 8 bases spanning the gap. The CDR3: CASSYSGGDQPQHF. CDR3 DNA: TGTGCCAGCAGTTACTCGGGAGGGGATCAGCCCCAGCATTTT.

The chain links TRBV27 to TRBJ1-1, with 10 bases identical to TRBD1. This CDR3 is built from 15 residues. CDR1 is MNHEY, CDR2 SMNVEV, per germline (reference sequence). V trimming: 5 bases; J trimming: 6 bases; junction bases outside the gene matches: 9. CDR3 sequence (DNA): TGTGCCAGCAGTACCGGGACAGGGGAGGACGCTGAAGCTTTCTTT. Translation: CASSTGTGEDAEAFF.

V gene TRBV28 combines with J gene TRBJ2-2; D not resolved. CDR3 length: 15 residues. The V gene lost 0 bases and the J gene lost 0 bases, with 5 bases spanning the gap. Germline lookup yields CDR1 MDHEN and CDR2 SYDVKM. The CDR3 nucleotides read TGTGCCAGCAGTTTATGGGGCTCGAACACCGGGGAGCTGTTTTTT. This translates into CASSLWGSNTGELFF.

This clone was seen only once. The V gene is TRBV19, the J gene TRBJ1-2, with TRBD1 identical over 8 bases. Germline CDR1 LNHDA, CDR2 SQIVND (reference sequence). The trim removed 2 bases at V and 0 bases at J, leaving 2 bases unmatched. The CDR3 runs to 15 residues. CDR3: CASSITGGSNYGYTF. In DNA form, the CDR3 reads TGTGCCAGTAGTATAACAGGGGGTTCTAACTATGGCTACACCTTC.